The source of this TCR beta chain is a study of CD8 T cells in Susac syndrome. CD8+ and CD4+ T cells were negatively isolated; TEMRA cells were FACS-enriched. Germline V gene lookup returns CDR1 LGHNA and CDR2 YNFKEQ. CDR3 length equals 17 residues. V lost 1 base, J lost 3 bases, and 9 bases stayed unmatched. The count of this clonotype is one. Its antigen is unknown. Study-wide results and limits: The study's TCR sequencing and HLA analysis drew on a certain number of individuals. That number was acknowledged as relatively small.

An amount of RNA that ranged from roughly 0.5 to 1 ug was reverse transcribed with random hexamers. TCRdb itself ran the immunoSEQ multiplex PCR reads through MiXCR, one entry per CDR3 protein. The table includes about 210,000 distinct CDR3 sequences, 95% detected once. This sequence joins TRBV4-2 and TRBJ2-1, with TRBD2 identical over 7 bases. This clonotype was obtained from a human donor with multiple sclerosis. The sequencing input was CD4+ T cells from PBMCs. CDR3 loop: CASSQARTRDYYNEQFF. CDR3 coding DNA: TGTGCCAGCAGCCAAGCACGGACCCGGGACTACTACAATGAGCAGTTCTTC.